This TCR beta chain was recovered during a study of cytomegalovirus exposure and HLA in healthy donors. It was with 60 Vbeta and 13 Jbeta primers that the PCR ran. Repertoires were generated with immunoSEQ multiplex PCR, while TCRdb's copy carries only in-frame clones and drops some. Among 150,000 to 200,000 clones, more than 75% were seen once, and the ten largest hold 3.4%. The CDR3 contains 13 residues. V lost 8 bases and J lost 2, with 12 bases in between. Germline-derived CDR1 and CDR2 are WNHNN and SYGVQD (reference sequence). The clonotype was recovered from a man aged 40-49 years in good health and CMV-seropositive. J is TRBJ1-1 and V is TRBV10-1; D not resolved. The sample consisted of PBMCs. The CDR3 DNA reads TGCGCCAGCTCTTCTAACCCAAACACTGAAGCTTTCTTT. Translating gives CASSSNPNTEAFF.